The sequence of this T cell receptor beta chain was determined in a study of blood T cell repertoires in COVID-19. Study-level background: Acute and convalescent COVID-19 samples came from the United States, Italy and Spain. PBMCs, B-cell-depleted T cells, or T cells provided the cDNA or gDNA that made up the material.

V was pared by 4 bases and J by 4 bases, with 13 bases between. Germline lookup yields CDR1 SGHAT and CDR2 FQNNGV. The CDR3 consists of 15 residues. Authors' methods: For nucleated cells, counts were estimated from reference gene primer amplification. The table came from immunoSEQ multiplex PCR; TCRdb's copy has only in-frame clones and leaves some out. Clonal size and the V and J genes are those of that table, whereas D and trimming came from the DNA. The top ten clones hold roughly 3.1% of a sample with roughly 260,000 clones, 82% of them seen once. The TCR was taken from a woman younger than 35 with acute or convalescent COVID-19. The sample was peripheral blood. The chain couples TRBV11-2 to TRBJ2-2; possible D gene TRBD2, 5 bases. CDR3 amino acids: CASSSQLDRTGELFF. DNA of the CDR3: TGTGCCAGCAGCTCGCAACTAGATCGCACCGGGGAGCTGTTTTTT.